This T cell receptor (beta chain) came from a study of T cells after posttransplantation cyclophosphamide. Broader study findings: Tissue-infiltrating T cells from skin or gut overlapped little with blood T cells. Recipient CMV seropositivity and CMV reactivation strongly tracked TRB clonality. Later post-transplant blood repertoires were often dominated by donor CD8+ memory clones.

The naive gate required viable CD3+CD4+ or CD3+CD8+ cells with CCR7+CD45RA+CD45RO-CD95-CD27+CD28+ phenotype. This related bone marrow graft donor gave peripheral blood on the day of marrow donation. Profiling relied on immunoSEQ multiplex PCR, and the TCRdb table lists in-frame clones only, not all of them. The table includes 25,000 to 35,000 clones, 85% to 95% detected once. Concerning this clone itself: The target antigen is unknown.

Germline-derived CDR1 and CDR2 are SGHTA and FQGTGA. V lost 6 bases and J 3 bases, leaving 15 bases between the germline ends. This CDR3 is built from 15 residues. The gene calls are TRBV7-3 and TRBJ2-1; TRBD1 might be the D (6 bases). This clonotype originated in a woman in her sixties or seventies in good health, CMV-negative, and a related stem cell transplant donor. Specimen: naive CD4+ T cells sorted from PBMCs. For the CDR3, the DNA is TGTGCCAGCAGTACCACCGGGACAAACTACAATGAGCAGTTCTTC. This translates into CASSTTGTNYNEQFF.